The 23 T cell receptor beta chains reported below all come from one sample, sequenced in a study of chemoradiotherapy in HPV16-positive cancers. The method was immunoSEQ multiplex PCR; TCRdb's version includes in-frame clones alone and lacks a portion of them. The table has more than 15,000 clones, about four fifths seen once. Sampling was done from a patient who underwent chemoradiotherapy. All receptors derive from a human donor with HPV-associated anogenital cancer.

The V gene is TRBV7-2, the J gene TRBJ2-7; D remains unclear. This CDR3 region has 13 residues. V lost 5 bases and J 4 bases, leaving 12 bases between the germline ends. Germline CDR1 reads SGHTA; CDR2 reads FQGNSA. The DNA of the CDR3 is TGTGCCAGCAGCCCGGAAACCATTTACGAGCAGTACTTC. This translates into CASSPETIYEQYF.

The CDR3 sequence: CASSGGGPSIEQYF. CDR3 coding DNA: TGTGCCAGCAGTGGGGGGGGGCCTTCAATCGAGCAGTACTTC. This chain uses TRBV28 with TRBJ2-7; TRBD2 might be the D (7 bases). CDR3 length: 14 amino acids. Deletions cut 5 bases from V and 6 bases from J, with 17 bases between. The V gene's germline CDR1 is MDHEN and CDR2 SYDVKM. Variable domain in full (rest from reference TRBV28 and TRBJ2-7): DVKVTQSSRYLVKRTGEKVFLECVQDMDHENMFWYRQDPGLGLRLIYFSYDVKMKEKGDIPEGYSVSREKKERFSLILESASTNQTSMYLCASSGGGPSIEQYFGPGTRLTVT.

The chain recombines TRBV11-1 with TRBJ2-7; D gene uncertain. The V and J ends lost 3 bases and 1 base respectively, with 10 bases between them. In germline, CDR1 is SGHAT, CDR2 FQDESV (reference sequence). This CDR3 has 14 residues. The CDR3 bases are TGTGCCAGCAGCTTCAGCGTCCCTTCCTACGAGCAGTACTTC. Amino acid sequence: CASSFSVPSYEQYF.

The V call is TRBV11-2, the J call TRBJ2-2; D is unresolved. The V gene lost 5 bases and the J gene lost 3 bases, with 7 bases spanning the gap. Per germline, CDR1 SGHAT and CDR2 FQNNGV. The CDR3 has 13 amino acids. CDR3 sequence (DNA): TGTGCCAGCAGCCGATTATACACCGGGGAGCTGTTTTTT. Encoded protein: CASSRLYTGELFF.

The V call is TRBV7-9, the J call TRBJ1-2; tentative D call: TRBD1 (6 bases). The V end was cut by 7 bases, the J end by 8 bases, with 17 bases between. Germline V gene data show CDR1 as SEHNR and CDR2 as FQNEAQ (reference sequence). The CDR3 length is 13 residues. CDR3 in amino acids: CASIGRGGLGYTF. The CDR3, as DNA: TGTGCCAGCATTGGTAGGGGGGGCCTCGGCTACACCTTC.

This clone was detected a few times. The CDR3 DNA is TGTGCCACCAGCACCGACACGATTAACGAGCAGTACTTC. It translates to CATSTDTINEQYF. This chain connects TRBV15 to TRBJ2-7; D gene uncertain. Trimming removed 4 bases at V and 5 bases at J, with 12 bases between. CDR3 length equals 13 residues. CDR1 and CDR2 (germline): LNHNV, YYDKDF (reference sequence).

By proportion, this clone is medium-sized. The chain uses TRBV30 and TRBJ2-7, with D possibly matching TRBD2 (6 bases). CDR1 is GTSNPN and CDR2 is SVGIG in the germline V gene (reference sequence). The CDR3 sequence is 12 residues long. The V end lost 5 bases, the J end lost 3 bases, and 11 bases lay between the germline ends. The CDR3 sequence is CAWEGLSYEQYF. The CDR3 DNA follows: TGTGCCTGGGAGGGACTTAGCTACGAGCAGTACTTC.

Of note for this clone: A junction boundary mismatches the germline segment, possibly from a read error. This sequence joins TRBV7-2 and TRBJ2-7; 8 positions match TRBD1. This CDR3 comprises 16 residues. CDR1 and CDR2 (germline): SGHTA, FQGNSA. CDR3 sequence reads: CASSRRPDRTGPPNTF. The CDR3 coding sequence is TGTGCCAGCAGCCGACGACCGGATCGGACAGGGCCCCCGAACACATTC. Supplemented by reference TRBV7-2 and TRBJ2-7, the full variable domain reads GAGVSQSPSNKVTEKGKDVELRCDPISGHTALYWYRQSLGQGLEFLIYFQGNSAPDKSGLPSDRFSAERTGGSVSTLTIQRTQQEDSAVYLCASSRRPDRTGPPNTFGPGTRLTVT.

This chain connects TRBV2 to TRBJ1-6, with a weak D call TRBD1 (5 bases). The CDR3 contains 15 residues. Trimming took 7 bases from V and 7 from J, leaving 17 bases between them. The germline gives CDR1 SNHLY, CDR2 FYNNEI. The CDR3 sequence: CASTLAGTENSPLHF. CDR3 DNA: TGTGCCAGCACCTTGGCGGGGACTGAGAATTCACCCCTCCACTTT. Supplemented by reference TRBV2 and TRBJ1-6, the full variable domain reads EPEVTQTPSHQVTQMGQEVILRCVPISNHLYFYWYRQILGQKVEFLVSFYNNEISEKSEIFDDQFSVERPDGSNFTLKIRSTKLEDSAMYFCASTLAGTENSPLHFGNGTRLTVT.

The chain couples TRBV6-1 to TRBJ2-3; no reliable D call. Germline V gene lookup returns CDR1 MNHNS and CDR2 SASEGT. V was clipped by 7 bases and J by 0 bases, with 14 bases between them. The CDR3 is made up of 15 amino acids. In DNA, the CDR3 is TGTGCCAGCAACCTTCTTGGGTCTAGCACAGATACGCAGTATTTT. Its protein is CASNLLGSSTDTQYF.

This clone has more than one count but fewer than ten. The chain uses TRBV4-2 and TRBJ1-5; D not resolved. The CDR3 has 15 amino acids. Germline V lookup: CDR1 LGHNA, CDR2 YNFKEQ. V shed 0 bases and J shed 2 bases, with 8 bases lying between them. Written as DNA, the CDR3 is TGTGCCAGCAGCCAAGACCCATTGGGCAATCAGCCCCAGCATTTT. Translated: CASSQDPLGNQPQHF.

V and J are TRBV5-4 and TRBJ1-1, with 8 bases matching TRBD1. V shed 3 bases, J shed 4 bases, and the junction held 8 bases outside the gene matches. CDR1 and CDR2 (germline): SGHNT, YYREEE (reference sequence). The CDR3 totals 15 residues. CDR3 sequence: CASSWQGARRTEAFF. DNA of the CDR3: TGTGCCAGCAGCTGGCAGGGGGCTCGACGCACTGAAGCTTTCTTT.

The chain couples TRBV5-1 to TRBJ1-5, with TRBD1 matching over 8 bases. J gave up 4 bases and V 4 bases, and 4 bases lay outside the gene matches. Looked up from germline, CDR1 is SGHRS and CDR2 is YFSETQ. The CDR3 extends over 14 amino acids. CDR3 bases: TGCGCCAGCAGCGCCGGACAGGGAAATCAGCCCCAGCATTTT. Its translation is CASSAGQGNQPQHF.

The V and J genes are TRBV28 and TRBJ1-1; D ambiguous. From germline, CDR1 is MDHEN and CDR2 SYDVKM. V lost 6 bases to trimming and J lost 5 bases, with 13 bases between them. This CDR3 has 13 amino acids. The CDR3, as DNA: TGTGCCAGCAGCCCTCAATGGATGACTGAAGCTTTCTTT. Protein product: CASSPQWMTEAFF.

This clone came up a few times. The chain employs TRBV28 and TRBJ1-5; D is unclear. V gave up 6 bases and J gave up 4 bases, with 4 bases separating them. Germline V gives CDR1 MDHEN, CDR2 SYDVKM. The CDR3 runs to 11 residues. Here the CDR3 reads CASRANQPQHF. In DNA, the CDR3 is TGTGCCAGCAGGGCGAATCAGCCCCAGCATTTT.

V and J are TRBV13 and TRBJ2-5, with D maybe TRBD1 (5 bases). V was cut by 6 bases and J by 10 bases, with 21 bases left in between. CDR3 size: 14 residues. The germline CDR1 and CDR2 sequences are PRHDT and FYEKMQ (reference sequence). The CDR3 loop is CASRVRGSGPVQYF. CDR3 coding DNA: TGTGCCAGCAGGGTTAGGGGATCGGGTCCTGTCCAGTACTTC.

The chain has TRBV28 and TRBJ1-5; TRBD1 might be the D (5 bases). The CDR3 has 15 amino acids. The germline CDR1 and CDR2 sequences are MDHEN and SYDVKM. The V end lost 3 bases, the J end lost 2 bases, and 11 bases lay between the germline ends. The CDR3 is CASSLLPGGNQPQHF. The CDR3 DNA is TGTGCCAGCAGTTTGCTGCCGGGGGGCAATCAGCCCCAGCATTTT.

V and J are TRBV30 and TRBJ1-2; D not resolved. Germline V gene lookup returns CDR1 GTSNPN and CDR2 SVGIG (reference sequence). The CDR3 spans 11 residues. V lost 1 base and J lost 8, with 8 bases in between. CDR3 amino acids: CAWSGVGGYTF. The CDR3 DNA follows: TGTGCCTGGAGTGGGGTGGGAGGCTACACCTTC.

This rearrangement joins TRBV5-6 to TRBJ2-3, with D uncertain. CDR1 and CDR2 (germline): SGHDT, YYEEEE. The V gene lost 0 bases and the J gene lost 4 bases, with 6 bases spanning the gap. CDR3 length equals 13 residues. CDR3 coding DNA: TGTGCCAGCAGCTTGGATCCCCCAGATACGCAGTATTTT. It is translated as CASSLDPPDTQYF.

This clone was seen only a few times. This sequence joins TRBV19 and TRBJ2-5, with 7 bases matching TRBD2. Trimming cost V 4 bases and J 1 base; bases outside gene matches: 6. CDR1 is LNHDA and CDR2 is SQIVND in the germline V gene (reference sequence). The CDR3 is made up of 15 amino acids. This chain's CDR3 is CASSTRGSLQETQYF. The CDR3 DNA follows: TGTGCCAGTAGTACGCGGGGGAGCCTCCAAGAGACCCAGTACTTC.

DNA for the CDR3: TGTGCCAGCAGCTGGGGGACAGGGTCTGGGCAGCCCCAGCATTTT. This translates into CASSWGTGSGQPQHF. This rearrangement joins TRBV6-1 to TRBJ1-5, with 9 bases fitting TRBD1. The CDR3 totals 15 residues. Germline V gene data show CDR1 as MNHNS and CDR2 as SASEGT. V lost 6 bases, J lost 7 bases, and 10 bases stayed unmatched.

This clone was counted a single time. J is TRBJ1-3 and V is TRBV11-2; 9 nucleotides align to TRBD1. The V gene end was trimmed by 5 bases and the J gene end by 1 base; junction bases not matched to a gene: 3. Germline CDR1 SGHAT, CDR2 FQNNGV. CDR3 size: 15 residues. This CDR3 is CASSPTGGSGNTIYF. CDR3 coding DNA: TGTGCCAGCAGCCCGACAGGGGGTTCTGGAAACACCATATATTTT.

J is TRBJ2-7 and V is TRBV19; TRBD1 matches at 7 bases. Losses at the gene ends were 5 bases for V and 2 bases for J; bases not matched to a gene: 6. This CDR3 is built from 14 residues. Germline loops: CDR1 LNHDA, CDR2 SQIVND (reference sequence). In nucleotides, the CDR3 is TGTGCCAGTAGTCCAGGGGGTTTCGCCTACGAGCAGTACTTC. It is translated as CASSPGGFAYEQYF. Based on the CDR3 plus reference TRBV19 and TRBJ2-7, the full variable domain is DGGITQSPKYLFRKEGQNVTLSCEQNLNHDAMYWYRQDPGQGLRLIYYSQIVNDFQKGDIAEGYSVSREKKESFPLTVTSAQKNPTAFYLCASSPGGFAYEQYFGPGTRLTVT.